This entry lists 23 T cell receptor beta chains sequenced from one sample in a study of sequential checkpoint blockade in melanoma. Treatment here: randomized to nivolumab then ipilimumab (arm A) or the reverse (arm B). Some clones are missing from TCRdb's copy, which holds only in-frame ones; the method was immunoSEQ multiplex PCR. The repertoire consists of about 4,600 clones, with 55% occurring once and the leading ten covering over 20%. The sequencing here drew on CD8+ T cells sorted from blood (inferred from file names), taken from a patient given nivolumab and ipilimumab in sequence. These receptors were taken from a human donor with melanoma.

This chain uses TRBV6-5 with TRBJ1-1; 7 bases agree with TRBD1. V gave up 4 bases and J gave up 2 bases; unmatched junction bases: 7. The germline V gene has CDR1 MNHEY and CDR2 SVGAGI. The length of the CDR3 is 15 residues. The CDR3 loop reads CASSLRQGDNTEAFF. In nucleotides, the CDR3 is TGTGCCAGCAGTTTACGGCAGGGGGACAACACTGAAGCTTTCTTT.

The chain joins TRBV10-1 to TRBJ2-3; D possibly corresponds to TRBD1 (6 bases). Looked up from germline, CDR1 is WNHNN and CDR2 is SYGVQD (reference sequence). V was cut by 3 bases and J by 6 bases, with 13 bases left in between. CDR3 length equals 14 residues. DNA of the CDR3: TGCGCCAGCAGTGACGAACAGGGTTTTGATACGCAGTATTTT. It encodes CASSDEQGFDTQYF.

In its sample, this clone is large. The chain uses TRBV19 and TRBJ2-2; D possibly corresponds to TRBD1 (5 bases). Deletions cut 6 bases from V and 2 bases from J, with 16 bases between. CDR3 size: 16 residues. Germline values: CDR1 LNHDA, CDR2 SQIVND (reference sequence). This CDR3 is CASSPSPRANTGELFF. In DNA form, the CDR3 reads TGTGCCAGTAGCCCATCCCCCAGGGCCAACACCGGGGAGCTGTTTTTT.

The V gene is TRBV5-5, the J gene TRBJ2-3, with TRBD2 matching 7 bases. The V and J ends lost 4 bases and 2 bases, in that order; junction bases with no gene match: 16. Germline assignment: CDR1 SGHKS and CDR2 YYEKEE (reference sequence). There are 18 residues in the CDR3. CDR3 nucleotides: TGTGCCAGCAGCCTTTACCCGTCCTGGCTAGCGGTCACAGATACGCAGTATTTT. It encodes CASSLYPSWLAVTDTQYF.

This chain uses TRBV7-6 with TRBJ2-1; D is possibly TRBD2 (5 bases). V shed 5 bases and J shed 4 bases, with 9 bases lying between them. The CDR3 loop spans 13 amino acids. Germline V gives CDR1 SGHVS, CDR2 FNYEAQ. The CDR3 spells CASSPGVYNEQFF. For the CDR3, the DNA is TGTGCCAGCAGCCCCGGGGTATACAATGAGCAGTTCTTC.

CDR3: CASTTSRDSVYEQYF. CDR3 DNA sequence: TGTGCCAGCACCACCTCTCGGGACAGTGTCTACGAGCAGTACTTC. This chain links TRBV27 with TRBJ2-7, with 7 bases aligning to TRBD1. V shed 7 bases, J shed 3 bases, and the junction held 12 bases outside the gene matches. CDR1 and CDR2 (germline): MNHEY, SMNVEV (reference sequence). The CDR3 consists of 15 residues.

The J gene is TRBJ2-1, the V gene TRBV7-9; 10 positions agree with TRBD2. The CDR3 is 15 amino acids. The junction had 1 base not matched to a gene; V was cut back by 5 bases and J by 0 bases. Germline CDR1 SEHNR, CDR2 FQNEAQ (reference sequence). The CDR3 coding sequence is TGTGCCAGCAGCCCTAGCGGGAGCTCCTACAATGAGCAGTTCTTC. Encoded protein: CASSPSGSSYNEQFF.

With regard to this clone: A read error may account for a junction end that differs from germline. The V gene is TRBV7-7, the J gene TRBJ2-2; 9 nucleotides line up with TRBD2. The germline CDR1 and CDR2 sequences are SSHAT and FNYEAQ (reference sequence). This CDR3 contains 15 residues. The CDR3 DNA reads TGTGCTAGCAGCTCTGGACTAGCGATGGGCGGGGAGCTGTTTTTT. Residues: CASSSGLAMGGELFF. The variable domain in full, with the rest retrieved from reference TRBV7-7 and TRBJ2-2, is GAGVSQSPRYKVTKRGQDVTLRCDPISSHATLYWYQQALGQGPEFLTYFNYEAQPDKSGLPSDRFSAERPEGSISTLTIQRTEQRDSAMYRCASSSGLAMGGELFFGEGSRLTVL.

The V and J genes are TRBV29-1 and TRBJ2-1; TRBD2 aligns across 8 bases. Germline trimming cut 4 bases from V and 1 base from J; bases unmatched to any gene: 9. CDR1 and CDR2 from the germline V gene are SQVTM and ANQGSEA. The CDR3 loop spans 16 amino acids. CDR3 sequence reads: CSVVGLAGSSYNEQFF. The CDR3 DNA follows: TGCAGCGTTGTGGGATTAGCGGGAAGTTCCTACAATGAGCAGTTCTTC.

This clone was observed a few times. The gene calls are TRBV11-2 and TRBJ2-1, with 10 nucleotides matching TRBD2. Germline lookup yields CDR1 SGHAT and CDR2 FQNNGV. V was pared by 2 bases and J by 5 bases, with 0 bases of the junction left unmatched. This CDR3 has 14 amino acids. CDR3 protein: CASSLTSGNNEQFF. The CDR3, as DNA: TGTGCCAGCAGCTTAACTAGCGGGAACAATGAGCAGTTCTTC.

The CDR3 is CAWSGTAGDNEQFF. CDR3 DNA sequence: TGTGCCTGGAGCGGGACTGCCGGAGACAATGAGCAGTTCTTC. The V and J genes are TRBV30 and TRBJ2-1, with a tentative D call TRBD2 (6 bases). The CDR3 runs 14 residues. The V end was cut by 3 bases, the J end by 5 bases, with 14 bases between. CDR1 and CDR2 (germline): GTSNPN, SVGIG (reference sequence).

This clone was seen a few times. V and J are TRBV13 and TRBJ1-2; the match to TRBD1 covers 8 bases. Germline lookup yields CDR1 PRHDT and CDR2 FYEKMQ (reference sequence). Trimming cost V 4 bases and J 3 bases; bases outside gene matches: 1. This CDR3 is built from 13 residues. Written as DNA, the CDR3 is TGTGCCAGCAGCTCGACAGGGGACTATGGCTACACCTTC. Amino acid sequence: CASSSTGDYGYTF.

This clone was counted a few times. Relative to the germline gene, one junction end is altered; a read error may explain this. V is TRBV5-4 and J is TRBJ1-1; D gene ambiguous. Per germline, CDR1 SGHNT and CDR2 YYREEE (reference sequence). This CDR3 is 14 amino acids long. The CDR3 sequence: CASSQETANTEAFF. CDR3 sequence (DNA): TGCGCCAGCAGCCAAGAAACAGCGAACACTGAAGCTTTCTTT.

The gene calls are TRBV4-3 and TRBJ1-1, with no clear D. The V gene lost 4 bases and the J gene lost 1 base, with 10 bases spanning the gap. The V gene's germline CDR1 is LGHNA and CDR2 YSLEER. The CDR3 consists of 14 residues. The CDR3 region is CASSLSHENTEAFF. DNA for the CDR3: TGCGCCAGCAGCCTTTCACACGAGAACACTGAAGCTTTCTTT.

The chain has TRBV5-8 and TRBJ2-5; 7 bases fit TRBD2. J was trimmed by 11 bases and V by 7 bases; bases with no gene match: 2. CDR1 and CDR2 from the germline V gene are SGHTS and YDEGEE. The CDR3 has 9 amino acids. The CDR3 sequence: CASGGEQYF. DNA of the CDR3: TGTGCCAGCGGGGGGGAGCAGTACTTC. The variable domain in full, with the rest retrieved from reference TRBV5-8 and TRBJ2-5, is EAGVTQSPTHLIKTRGQQATLRCSPISGHTSVYWYQQALGLGLQFLLWYDEGEERNRGNFPPRFSGRQFPNYSSELNVNALELEDSALYLCASGGEQYFGPGTRLLVL.

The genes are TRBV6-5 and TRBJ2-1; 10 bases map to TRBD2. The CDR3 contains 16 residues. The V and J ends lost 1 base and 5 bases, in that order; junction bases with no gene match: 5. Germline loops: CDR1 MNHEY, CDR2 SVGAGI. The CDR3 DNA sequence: TGTGCCAGCAGTTACTTTAGCGGGAGGACTAACAATGAGCAGTTCTTC. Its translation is CASSYFSGRTNNEQFF.

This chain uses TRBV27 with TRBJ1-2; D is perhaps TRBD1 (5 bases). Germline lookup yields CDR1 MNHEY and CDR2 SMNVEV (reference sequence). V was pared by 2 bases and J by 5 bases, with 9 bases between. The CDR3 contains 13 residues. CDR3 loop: CASSLDSSYGYTF. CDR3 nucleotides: TGTGCCAGCAGTTTAGACAGCTCTTATGGCTACACCTTC.

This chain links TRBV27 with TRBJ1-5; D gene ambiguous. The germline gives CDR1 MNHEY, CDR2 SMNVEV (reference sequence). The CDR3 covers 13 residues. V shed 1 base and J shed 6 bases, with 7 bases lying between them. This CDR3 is CASSLFLSQPQHF. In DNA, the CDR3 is TGTGCCAGCAGTTTATTTTTATCTCAGCCCCAGCATTTT.

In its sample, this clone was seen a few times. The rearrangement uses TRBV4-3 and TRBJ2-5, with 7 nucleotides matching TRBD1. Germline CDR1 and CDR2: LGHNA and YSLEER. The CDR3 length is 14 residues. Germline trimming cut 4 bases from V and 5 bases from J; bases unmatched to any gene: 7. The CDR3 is CASSREGAAETQYF. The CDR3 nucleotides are TGCGCCAGCAGCCGAGAGGGGGCCGCGGAGACCCAGTACTTC.

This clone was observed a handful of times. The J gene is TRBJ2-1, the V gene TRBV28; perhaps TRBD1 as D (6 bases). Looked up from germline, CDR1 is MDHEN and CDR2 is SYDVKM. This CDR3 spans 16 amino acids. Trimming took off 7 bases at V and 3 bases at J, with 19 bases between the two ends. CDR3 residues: CASTGPGELNYNEQFF. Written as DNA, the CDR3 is TGTGCCAGCACGGGACCAGGGGAATTAAACTACAATGAGCAGTTCTTC.

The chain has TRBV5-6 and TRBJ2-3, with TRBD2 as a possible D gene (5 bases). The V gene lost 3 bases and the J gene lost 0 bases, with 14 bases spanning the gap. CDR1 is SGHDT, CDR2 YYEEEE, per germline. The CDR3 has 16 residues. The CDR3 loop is CASSSSWGVSTDTQYF. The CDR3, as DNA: TGTGCCAGCAGCTCTTCTTGGGGAGTTAGCACAGATACGCAGTATTTT.

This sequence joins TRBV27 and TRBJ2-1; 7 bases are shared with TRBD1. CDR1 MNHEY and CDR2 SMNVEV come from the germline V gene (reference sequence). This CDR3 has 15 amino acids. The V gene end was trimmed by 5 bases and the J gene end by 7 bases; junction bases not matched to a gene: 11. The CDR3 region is CASSPWTGKKNEQFF. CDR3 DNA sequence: TGTGCCAGCAGTCCCTGGACAGGAAAGAAGAATGAGCAGTTCTTC.

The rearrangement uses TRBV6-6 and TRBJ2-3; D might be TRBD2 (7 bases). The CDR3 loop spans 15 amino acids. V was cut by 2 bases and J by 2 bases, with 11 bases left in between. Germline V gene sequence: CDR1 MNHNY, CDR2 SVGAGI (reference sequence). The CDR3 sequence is CASSYPGGPTDTQYF. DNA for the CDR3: TGTGCCAGCAGTTACCCCGGGGGGCCCACAGATACGCAGTATTTT.